Listed below are T cell receptor beta chains from one sample, sequenced in a study of blood T cell repertoires in COVID-19. Libraries were prepared by immunoSEQ multiplex PCR; TCRdb keeps only in-frame clonotypes and omits some of them. In the table there are 310,000 or so clones, roughly 90% of which are singletons. Sequenced sample: PBMCs or T cells enriched from blood (not recorded which). These TCRs come from a young woman who had recovered from COVID-19. CDR3s leave out the opening cysteine and the closing phenylalanine or tryptophan. D genes are given only for firm matches.

v_call: TRBV10-2; d_call: TRBD2; cdr3_aa: ASIKDGTSGIGETQY
v_call: TRBV7-2; d_call: -; cdr3_aa: ASSLAIEYQETQY
v_call: TRBV6-1; d_call: -; cdr3_aa: ASSDQTNLVADTQY
v_call: TRBV7-3; d_call: -; cdr3_aa: ASSLGLNTGELF
v_call: TRBV4-3; d_call: -; cdr3_aa: ASSQDWSSNTEAF
v_call: TRBV5-1; d_call: -; cdr3_aa: ASSLAPGNTEAF
v_call: TRBV30; d_call: -; cdr3_aa: AWSSISVQY
v_call: TRBV7-9; d_call: -; cdr3_aa: ASSLGENYEQY
v_call: TRBV6-1; d_call: TRBD2; cdr3_aa: ASSERSLAGNTGELF
v_call: TRBV5-8; d_call: TRBD1; cdr3_aa: ASSLHRGWDTEAF
v_call: TRBV5-1; d_call: TRBD1; cdr3_aa: ASSHGTGGRLTEAF
v_call: TRBV6-6; d_call: TRBD1; cdr3_aa: ASSRNRGVEAF
v_call: TRBV5-4; d_call: TRBD1; cdr3_aa: ASSQGQGGTGELF
v_call: TRBV6-6; d_call: -; cdr3_aa: ASSGGDGNTIY
v_call: TRBV5-4; d_call: -; cdr3_aa: ASSSKQGSPDEKLF
v_call: TRBV15; d_call: -; cdr3_aa: ATSRGAGRVQH
v_call: TRBV29-1; d_call: TRBD1; cdr3_aa: SVARIGTGGSFYGYT
v_call: TRBV20-1; d_call: -; cdr3_aa: SASLGGITGELF
v_call: TRBV15; d_call: -; cdr3_aa: ATSRKGDTQY
v_call: TRBV28; d_call: -; cdr3_aa: ASSLGGGQPNYGYT
v_call: TRBV3-1/TRBV3-2; d_call: -; cdr3_aa: ASPLQGPGRVWVRRGTEAF
v_call: TRBV7-2; d_call: TRBD1; cdr3_aa: ASSRMTGPSSKAF
v_call: TRBV19; d_call: TRBD1; cdr3_aa: ASSKKDRGGHGYT
v_call: TRBV30; d_call: -; cdr3_aa: AWNTGRVGEKLF
v_call: TRBV6-5; d_call: TRBD2; cdr3_aa: ASSYSGLGHYEQY
v_call: TRBV27; d_call: TRBD2; cdr3_aa: ASSAGTSGTDTQY
v_call: TRBV5-5; d_call: -; cdr3_aa: ASSLKLSSSTDTQY
v_call: TRBV15; d_call: TRBD1; cdr3_aa: ATSDTGGASGYT
v_call: TRBV5-4; d_call: -; cdr3_aa: ASSLATGELF
v_call: TRBV7-2; d_call: -; cdr3_aa: ASTLDRNSYEQY
v_call: TRBV7-3; d_call: -; cdr3_aa: ASSLRRGGTEAF
v_call: TRBV4-3; d_call: -; cdr3_aa: ASSQGPTNEKLF
v_call: TRBV4-3; d_call: TRBD2; cdr3_aa: ASSQDGAGVDNEQF
v_call: TRBV28; d_call: -; cdr3_aa: ASQGLNQPQH
v_call: TRBV6-4; d_call: -; cdr3_aa: ASSDRGGNTIY
v_call: TRBV28; d_call: TRBD1; cdr3_aa: ASTPRGRSPLH
v_call: TRBV11-2; d_call: -; cdr3_aa: ASSFPGKKTQY
v_call: TRBV7-2; d_call: TRBD2; cdr3_aa: ASSFLLAGAYEQY
v_call: TRBV6-2/TRBV6-3; d_call: TRBD2; cdr3_aa: ASSWEDSGSPGETQY
v_call: TRBV18; d_call: -; cdr3_aa: ASSPQGVGSDTQY
v_call: TRBV5-1; d_call: -; cdr3_aa: ASSLASTGAPGYQETQY